These T cell receptor beta chains were read from a single sample in a study of Graves' ophthalmopathy and Graves' hyperthyroidism. TCRdb passed the multiplex PCR reads through MiXCR, listing each CDR3 protein once. The sample has about 620,000 distinct CDR3 sequences; roughly 20% are singletons. Sequenced: peripheral blood. The receptor source for this set is a woman aged 18-29 years with stable Graves' hyperthyroidism. Some clones in this sample may be carry-over from other donors' samples. The CDR3 runs from the conserved cysteine through the conserved F or W. Each record gives: V gene, clone size, D gene, J gene, CDR3 DNA, CDR3 protein. The D gene is left open where the match is weak. Only part of the rows carry a size: once, few, many, or a class if the clone is expanded.

V: TRBV19; size: few; D: NA; J: TRBJ1-2; DNA: TGTGCCAGTAGTATTTCGGGCGGCCACTATGGCTACACCTTC; CDR3: CASSISGGHYGYTF
V: TRBV20-1; size: NA; D: NA; J: TRBJ2-5; DNA: TGCAGTGCTTCCCGGGAGCCACAAGAGACCCAGTACTTC; CDR3: CSASREPQETQYF
V: TRBV6-2/TRBV6-3; size: many; D: NA; J: TRBJ1-5; DNA: TGTGCCAGCAGTTCCCAACCAACCTTTTACAATCAGCCCCAGCATTTT; CDR3: CASSSQPTFYNQPQHF
V: TRBV6-1; size: NA; D: NA; J: TRBJ1-2; DNA: TGTGCCAGCAGTGAAGCGGGGAGGAACAACCCCTACTATGGCTACACCTTC; CDR3: CASSEAGRNNPYYGYTF
V: TRBV5-4; size: many; D: NA; J: TRBJ1-3; DNA: TGTGCCAGCAGCACGGGCCGGGGTTCTGGAAACACCATATATTTT; CDR3: CASSTGRGSGNTIYF
V: TRBV6-5; size: many; D: TRBD1; J: TRBJ1-2; DNA: TGTGCCAGCAGTTACTCGGACAGGGGGAGCTATGGCTACATCTTC; CDR3: CASSYSDRGSYGYIF
V: TRBV2; size: once; D: TRBD1; J: TRBJ2-7; DNA: TGTGCCACCCGACAGGGTGGGGGCTACGAGCAGTACTTC; CDR3: CATRQGGGYEQYF
V: TRBV3-1; size: NA; D: TRBD2; J: TRBJ2-5; DNA: TGTGCCAGCAGCTTGATCCCTAGCGGGGGGGCCCGGGAGACCCAGTACTTC; CDR3: CASSLIPSGGARETQYF
V: TRBV6-5; size: many; D: TRBD1; J: TRBJ1-1; DNA: TGTGCCACCGCTACTCCGGGACAGATGAACACTGAAGCTTTCTTT; CDR3: CATATPGQMNTEAFF
V: TRBV6-2/TRBV6-3; size: NA; D: TRBD2; J: TRBJ2-5; DNA: TGTGCCAGCAGTTTTCGCGGGAGGGGCGGTGAGCCGTACTTC; CDR3: CASSFRGRGGEPYF
V: TRBV19; size: many; D: TRBD1; J: TRBJ1-1; DNA: TGTGCCAGTAGTATAAGGGGGCCAGTGAACACTGAAGCTTTCTTT; CDR3: CASSIRGPVNTEAFF
V: TRBV20-1; size: many; D: NA; J: TRBJ2-5; DNA: TGCAGTGTCGGAGGGGGTAGTACGGAGACCCAGTACTTC; CDR3: CSVGGGSTETQYF
V: TRBV5-1; size: NA; D: NA; J: TRBJ1-6; DNA: TGTGCCATCAGCTCCGACAGGAATTCACCCCTCCACTTT; CDR3: CAISSDRNSPLHF
V: TRBV11-2; size: many; D: TRBD2; J: TRBJ2-2; DNA: TGTGCCAGCAGTGTCGGACTAGCGGGGAACACCGGGGAGCTGTTTTTT; CDR3: CASSVGLAGNTGELFF
V: TRBV6-1; size: few; D: TRBD1; J: TRBJ1-2; DNA: TGTGCCAGCAGCGACAGGGCGGCTGGCTACACCTTC; CDR3: CASSDRAAGYTF
V: TRBV5-1; size: many; D: TRBD1; J: TRBJ1-1; DNA: TGCGCCAGCAGCTTCAAAAGGACAGGGTATCTGAACACTGAAGCTTTCTTT; CDR3: CASSFKRTGYLNTEAFF
V: TRBV4-1; size: NA; D: NA; J: TRBJ1-4; DNA: TGCGCCAGCAGCCTTGCAACTAATGAAAAACTGTTTTTT; CDR3: CASSLATNEKLFF
V: TRBV12-3/TRBV12-4; size: NA; D: NA; J: TRBJ1-1; DNA: TGTGCCAGCAGTTTTTACATGGCGAACACTGAAGCTTTCTTT; CDR3: CASSFYMANTEAFF
V: TRBV7-2; size: few; D: NA; J: TRBJ2-7; DNA: TGTGCCAGCAGCTTAGATTGGCAGGCATACGAGCAGTACTTC; CDR3: CASSLDWQAYEQYF
V: TRBV20-1; size: many; D: NA; J: TRBJ1-1; DNA: TGCAGTGCTAGAGACGGGAGTTTCATGAACACTGAAGCTTTCTTT; CDR3: CSARDGSFMNTEAFF
V: TRBV20-1; size: NA; D: NA; J: TRBJ1-5; DNA: TGCAGTGCTAGTAGGCAGAATAGCAATCAGCCCCAGCATTTT; CDR3: CSASRQNSNQPQHF
V: TRBV6-5; size: once; D: NA; J: TRBJ1-2; DNA: TGTGCCAGCAGTTACTTGACAGAGTCTAACTATGGCTACACCTTC; CDR3: CASSYLTESNYGYTF
V: TRBV18; size: many; D: NA; J: TRBJ2-7; DNA: TGTGCCAGCTCCCCCGTCACCAACGAGCAGTACTTC; CDR3: CASSPVTNEQYF
V: TRBV20-1; size: NA; D: NA; J: TRBJ2-7; DNA: TGCAGTGCTAGCTTATCGCGAGAGCAGTACTTC; CDR3: CSASLSREQYF
V: TRBV20-1; size: many; D: NA; J: TRBJ2-7; DNA: TGCAGTCTGGAGAAACAACTCGAGCAGTACTTC; CDR3: CSLEKQLEQYF
V: TRBV20-1; size: many; D: NA; J: TRBJ1-1; DNA: TGCAGTGCTAGGGTGTGGGCGGGGGGCACTGAAGCTTTCTTT; CDR3: CSARVWAGGTEAFF
V: TRBV7-2; size: NA; D: NA; J: TRBJ2-7; DNA: TGTGCCAGCAGCTTAGCGCGCCCCGTGCCCGAGCAGTACTTC; CDR3: CASSLARPVPEQYF
V: TRBV7-2; size: NA; D: TRBD1; J: TRBJ2-4; DNA: TGTGCCAGCAGCTTAGATGAGAGACAGGGGAGCATTCAGTACTTC; CDR3: CASSLDERQGSIQYF
V: TRBV12-3/TRBV12-4; size: NA; D: NA; J: TRBJ2-7; DNA: TGTGCCAGCACCTTGGATAGGTTCTACGAGCAGTACTTC; CDR3: CASTLDRFYEQYF
V: TRBV12-3/TRBV12-4; size: many; D: TRBD1; J: TRBJ1-3; DNA: TGTGCCAGCAGTGCCTGGACAGGGGGAAACACCATATATTTT; CDR3: CASSAWTGGNTIYF
V: TRBV7-3; size: many; D: TRBD1; J: TRBJ1-1; DNA: TGTGCCAGCAGCTTCACCTCCAGGGGGACTGAAGCTTTCTTT; CDR3: CASSFTSRGTEAFF
V: TRBV24-1; size: NA; D: TRBD1; J: TRBJ2-7; DNA: TGTGCCACCAGTGACCCCGGGACAGGGCTCTACGAGCAGTACTTC; CDR3: CATSDPGTGLYEQYF
V: TRBV12-3/TRBV12-4; size: NA; D: TRBD1; J: TRBJ1-1; DNA: TGTGCCAGCAGTTTACCCAACAGGGGACGGTCTGAAGCTTTCTTT; CDR3: CASSLPNRGRSEAFF
V: TRBV20-1; size: NA; D: TRBD1; J: TRBJ2-5; DNA: TGCAGTGCTTTGGACAGGGAGAGGCGAGAGACCCAGTACTTC; CDR3: CSALDRERRETQYF
V: TRBV27; size: NA; D: TRBD1; J: TRBJ1-6; DNA: TGTGCCAGCAGTTTATTTAGGACCGGGGCCAGGGGGAATTCACCCCTCCACTTT; CDR3: CASSLFRTGARGNSPLHF
V: TRBV20-1; size: few; D: NA; J: TRBJ1-1; DNA: TGCAGTGCTCCAGACAGTAACACTGAAGCTTTCTTT; CDR3: CSAPDSNTEAFF
V: TRBV20-1; size: NA; D: NA; J: TRBJ2-7; DNA: TGCAGTGCTAGACCCCGCTATCAGGGCGAGCAGTACTTC; CDR3: CSARPRYQGEQYF
V: TRBV2; size: NA; D: NA; J: TRBJ1-2; DNA: TGTGCCAGCACCCCGGAGGCAGGCCTTAACTATGGCTACACCTTC; CDR3: CASTPEAGLNYGYTF
V: TRBV20-1; size: few; D: NA; J: TRBJ2-7; DNA: TGCAGTGCTTCGCCCGTCGAGGGTTCCTACGAGCAGTACTTC; CDR3: CSASPVEGSYEQYF
V: TRBV7-2; size: many; D: NA; J: TRBJ2-7; DNA: TGTGCCAGCAGCCCTAAAATAGTTGTCTCCTACGAGCAGTACTTC; CDR3: CASSPKIVVSYEQYF
V: TRBV7-2; size: NA; D: NA; J: TRBJ1-1; DNA: TGTGCCGGCAGCTTCACAGGGAACACTGAAGCTTTCTTT; CDR3: CAGSFTGNTEAFF
V: TRBV12-3/TRBV12-4; size: NA; D: TRBD1; J: TRBJ1-5; DNA: TGTGCCAGCGGCGGGACAGGGGGTCAGCCCCAGCATTTT; CDR3: CASGGTGGQPQHF
V: TRBV20-1; size: NA; D: NA; J: TRBJ2-7; DNA: TGCAGTGCTAGAGATAGACGGGGCCTGGGTTACGAGCAGTACTTC; CDR3: CSARDRRGLGYEQYF
V: TRBV30; size: few; D: NA; J: TRBJ1-1; DNA: TGTGCCTGGAGCGAAACGGCGAACACTGAAGCTTTCTTT; CDR3: CAWSETANTEAFF
V: TRBV7-9; size: many; D: TRBD2; J: TRBJ2-5; DNA: TGTGCCAGCAGCCTTACATGGACTAGCGAGTACCAAGAGACCCAGTACTTC; CDR3: CASSLTWTSEYQETQYF
V: TRBV7-2; size: NA; D: TRBD1; J: TRBJ1-3; DNA: TGTGCCAGCAGCACACAGGGGGAATCTGGAAACACCATATATTTT; CDR3: CASSTQGESGNTIYF
V: TRBV18; size: NA; D: NA; J: TRBJ1-1; DNA: TGTGCCAGCTCCCCCACAGGCCGCGGCGGTGAAGCTTTCTTT; CDR3: CASSPTGRGGEAFF
V: TRBV28; size: many; D: NA; J: TRBJ1-1; DNA: TGTGCCAGCAGTTTATCCGCCCGGTACGGGAGGGACACTGAAGCTTTCTTT; CDR3: CASSLSARYGRDTEAFF